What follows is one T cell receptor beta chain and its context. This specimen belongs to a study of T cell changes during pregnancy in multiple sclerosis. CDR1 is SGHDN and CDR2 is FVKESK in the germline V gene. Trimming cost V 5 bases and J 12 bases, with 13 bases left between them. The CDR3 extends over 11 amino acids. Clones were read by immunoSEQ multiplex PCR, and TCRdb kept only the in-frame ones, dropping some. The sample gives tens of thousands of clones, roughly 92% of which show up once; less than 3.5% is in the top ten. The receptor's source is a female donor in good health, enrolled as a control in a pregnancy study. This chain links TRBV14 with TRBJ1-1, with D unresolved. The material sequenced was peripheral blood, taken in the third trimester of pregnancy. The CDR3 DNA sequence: TGTGCCAGCAGCGCCGGTATGTCGTCTTTCTTT. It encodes CASSAGMSSFF.